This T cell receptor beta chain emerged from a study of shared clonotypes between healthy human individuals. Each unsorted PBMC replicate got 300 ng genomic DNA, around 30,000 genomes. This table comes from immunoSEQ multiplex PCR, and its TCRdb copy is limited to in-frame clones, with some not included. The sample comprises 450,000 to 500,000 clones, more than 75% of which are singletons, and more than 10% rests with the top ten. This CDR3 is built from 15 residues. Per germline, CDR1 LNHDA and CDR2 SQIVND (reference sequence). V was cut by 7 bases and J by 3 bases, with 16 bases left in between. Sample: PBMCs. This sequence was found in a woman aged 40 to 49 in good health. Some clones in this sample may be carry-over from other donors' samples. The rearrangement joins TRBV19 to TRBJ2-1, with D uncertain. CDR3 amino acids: CASTSPDPYYNEQFF. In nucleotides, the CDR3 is TGTGCCAGTACCTCCCCGGACCCATACTACAATGAGCAGTTCTTC. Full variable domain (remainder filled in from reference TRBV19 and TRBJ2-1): DGGITQSPKYLFRKEGQNVTLSCEQNLNHDAMYWYRQDPGQGLRLIYYSQIVNDFQKGDIAEGYSVSREKKESFPLTVTSAQKNPTAFYLCASTSPDPYYNEQFFGPGTRLTVL.